The T cell receptor beta chain under discussion was sequenced for a study of T cell responses to AZD1222 COVID-19 vaccine (dated by TCRdb to about 2021). Background on the whole study: A total of approximately 240 trial participants underwent TCR sequencing, of whom under 220 had received two doses of AZD1222 and roughly 26 had received two doses of the MenACWY control vaccine. Trial participants were enrolled by age into 18-55, 56-69 and 70-plus year subgroups, with approximately 150, 30 and 60 TCR-sequenced participants respectively.

What the study reported, not specific to this receptor: The whole spike protein was spanned by vaccine-associated CD4 TCRs, and dominant responses were seen in regions 160-218 and 743-854. Nearly half of unique spike-specific TCRs reportedly recognized epitopes outside regions mutated in the B.1.351 and B.1.1.7 variants. Conclusions about previously exposed vaccinees are limited, since just a handful of AZD1222 recipients were seropositive for SARS-CoV-2 at baseline. In the small 56-69-year group, the increase in depth fell short of significance, most likely because of low power. A significant rise in spike-specific TCR breadth and depth was observed after two AZD1222 doses relative to day 0 and relative to MenACWY recipients. Participants were mostly white British and included more females than males, and it was suggested by the authors that clonal diversity may have been underestimated. Because no day 14 peak-response samples were available, the repertoires could be characterized only after the peak T cell response.

The CDR3 regions of human TCRbeta chains were analyzed by immunosequencing. As for the authors' bioinformatics: Repertoire TCRs were checked for matches against a reference library of SARS-CoV-2-specific TCRs that had been generated using the MIRA antigen-specificity platform. Breadth was defined as the fraction of unique TCRs that were SARS-CoV-2-associated. Depth was defined as the fraction of total T cells that were SARS-CoV-2-associated. Using the MIRA data, each spike-specific TCR was mapped to the spike region that the TCR reacts to and placed in a CD4 or CD8 class. Log10-transformed breadth and depth values were compared by one-way ANOVA with Sidak's multiple comparisons tests. TCRdb obtained this table from immuneACCESS and retained in-frame rearrangements with V and J assigned. These tables miss some clones; where compared with another copy, unresolved V genes account for less than half of the shortfall, and the remainder is unexplained. The DNA was the basis for D and trimming; V, J and clone size are from that table. This sample has around 150,000 clones in its table, and 91% of those were observed once. The ten most abundant clones make up roughly 1.2% of the sample.

Explained via the paper, the time point label denotes: about 28 days (+/-7) after the second vaccine dose. AZD1222 recipients whose second dose came at about 4 weeks and those whose second dose came at about 12 weeks were combined into one group, since spike-specific TCR depth and breadth did not differ between the two schedules. Vaccinee samples were obtained from the UK trials COV001 and COV002, which included a single-blind randomized controlled phase 2/3 trial of AZD1222 (ChAdOx1 nCoV-19) in healthy adults. For TCRbeta chain sequencing, PBMC samples were collected from trial participants at day 0 and at day 28 after the second dose. This clone has more than one count but fewer than ten. Its antigen specificity is not known. Base qualities are missing; no much larger clone stands one base away. The CDR3 has 14 amino acids, counting the end cysteine and phenylalanine. CDR3 DNA only is kept here, 42 bases in frame from base 1. V was cut back by 0 bases and J by 3 bases, leaving a gap of 9 bases between them.

The source of this sequence is an adult who received the AZD1222 COVID-19 vaccine. This material consisted of peripheral blood, taken 28 days after the second AZD1222 dose. The chain couples TRBV23-1 to TRBJ2-7; the D gene cannot be resolved reliably. TRBV23-1 is placed among ORFs of uncertain function. The nucleotide sequence reads as follows: TGCGCCAGCAGTCAATCTAAGCCCAACTACGAGCAGTACTTC. This yields the protein CASSQSKPNYEQYF.